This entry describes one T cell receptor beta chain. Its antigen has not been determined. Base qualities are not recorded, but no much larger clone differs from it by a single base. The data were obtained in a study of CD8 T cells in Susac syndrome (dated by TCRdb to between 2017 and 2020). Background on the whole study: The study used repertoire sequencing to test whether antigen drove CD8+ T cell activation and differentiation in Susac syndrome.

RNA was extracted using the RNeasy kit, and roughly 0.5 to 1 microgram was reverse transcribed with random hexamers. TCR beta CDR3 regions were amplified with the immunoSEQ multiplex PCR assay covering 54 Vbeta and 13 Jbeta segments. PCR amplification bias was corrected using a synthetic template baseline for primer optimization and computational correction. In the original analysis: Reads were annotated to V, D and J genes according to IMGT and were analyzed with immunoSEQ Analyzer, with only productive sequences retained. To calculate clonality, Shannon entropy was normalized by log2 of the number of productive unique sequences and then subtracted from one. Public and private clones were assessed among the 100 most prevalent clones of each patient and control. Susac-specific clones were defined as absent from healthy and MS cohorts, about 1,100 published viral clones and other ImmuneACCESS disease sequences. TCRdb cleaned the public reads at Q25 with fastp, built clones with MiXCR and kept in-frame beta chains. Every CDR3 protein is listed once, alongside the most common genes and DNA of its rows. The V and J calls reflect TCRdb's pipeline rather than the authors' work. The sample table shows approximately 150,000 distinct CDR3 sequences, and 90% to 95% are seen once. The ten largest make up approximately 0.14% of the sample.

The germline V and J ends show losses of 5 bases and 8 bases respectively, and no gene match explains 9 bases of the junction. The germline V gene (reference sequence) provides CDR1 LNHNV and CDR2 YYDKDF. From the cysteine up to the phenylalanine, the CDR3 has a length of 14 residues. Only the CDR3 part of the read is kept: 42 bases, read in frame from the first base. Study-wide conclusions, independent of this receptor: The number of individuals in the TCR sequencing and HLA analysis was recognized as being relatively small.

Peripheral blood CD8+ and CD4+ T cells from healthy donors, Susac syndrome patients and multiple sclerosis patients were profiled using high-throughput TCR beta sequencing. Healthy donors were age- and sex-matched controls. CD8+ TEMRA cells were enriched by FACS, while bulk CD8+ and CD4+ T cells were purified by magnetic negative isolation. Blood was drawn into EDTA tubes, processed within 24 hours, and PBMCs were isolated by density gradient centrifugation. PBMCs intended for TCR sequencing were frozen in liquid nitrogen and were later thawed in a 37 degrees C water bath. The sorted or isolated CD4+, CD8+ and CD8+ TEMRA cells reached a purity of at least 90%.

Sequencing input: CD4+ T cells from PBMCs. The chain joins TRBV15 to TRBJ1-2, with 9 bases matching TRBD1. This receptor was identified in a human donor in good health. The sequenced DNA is TGTGCCACCAGCGTACAACAGGGGGCGTGGGGCTACACCTTC. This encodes CATSVQQGAWGYTF.